This T cell receptor (beta chain) came from a study of CD8 T cells in Susac syndrome. With random hexamers, reverse transcription was performed on about 0.5 to 1 ug of RNA. The TCR beta CDR3 was amplified by immunoSEQ multiplex PCR across 54 Vbeta, 13 Jbeta. TCRdb re-analysed the immunoSEQ multiplex PCR reads in MiXCR, keeping a single row per CDR3 protein. The sample includes around 190,000 distinct CDR3 sequences, roughly 92% seen only once; the top ten take 0.095% to 0.12%. This clonotype was observed a single time. The CDR3 is 14 amino acids. Germline-derived CDR1 and CDR2 are MDHEN and SYDVKM. V gave up 7 bases and J gave up 3 bases, with 14 bases separating them.

V and J are TRBV28 and TRBJ2-3; D ambiguous. The sequence was collected from a human donor in good health. The sample consisted of CD4+ T cells from PBMCs. Here the CDR3 DNA reads TGTGCCAGCAACCCCGCGATTAGGACAGATACGCAGTATTTT. Its protein product is CASNPAIRTDTQYF.